The T cell receptor (beta chain) under discussion was sequenced for a study of cytomegalovirus exposure and HLA in healthy donors. Study-wide points: Later analysis suggested links between common viral pathogens and several top significant clusters. TCR beta V- and J-gene trimming was later associated with a missense DCLRE1C variant.

PCR was performed using 60 Vbeta and 13 Jbeta primers. This table comes from immunoSEQ multiplex PCR, and its TCRdb copy is limited to in-frame clones, with some not included. In the table there are about 120,000 clones, roughly four fifths of which are singletons. The CDR3 is 14 residues long. Trimming stripped 2 bases from V and 5 bases from J, with 13 bases between. Germline CDR1 reads MNHEY; CDR2 reads SVGAGI. Remarks on this clone: The antigen is undetermined.

The sequenced sample was PBMCs. The chain couples TRBV6-5 to TRBJ2-7, with a tentative D call TRBD2 (6 bases). This receptor was identified in a woman in her forties in good health and CMV-seropositive. This CDR3 is CASSYNQGGDEQYF. The DNA for the CDR3 is TGTGCCAGCAGTTACAACCAGGGCGGGGACGAGCAGTACTTC.